The clone carrying this TCR beta chain was observed a handful of times. Its antigen is still unknown. Trimming stripped 5 bases from V and 7 bases from J, with 11 bases between. Germline V gene data show CDR1 as SGHNT and CDR2 as YENEEA. There are 12 residues in the CDR3. After template switching added a universal primer site, the resulting cDNA carried unique molecular identifiers. TCRdb used MiXCR to reprocess the 5' RACE reads, holding one entry per CDR3 protein. The sample yields about 260,000 distinct CDR3 sequences, approximately 7% seen once. This entry is derived from a study of identical twins. Study observations and caveats: Out-of-frame alpha sequences shared between twins exhibited an excess of low generation probability. Sequences that were beta out-of-frame showed weaker excess twin sharing. Compared with models, monozygotic twins showed more out-of-frame TCR alpha sharing.

These same data were also listed under a study on yellow fever vaccine responses in identical twins.

The origin of this receptor is a woman aged 18 to 35 in good health. The source material was memory (CD45RO+) T cells sorted from blood. This chain connects TRBV11-3 to TRBJ2-5; D is uncertain. CDR3 sequence reads: CASSTPSGTQYF. For the CDR3, the DNA is TGTGCCAGCAGCACTCCCTCGGGGACCCAGTACTTC.